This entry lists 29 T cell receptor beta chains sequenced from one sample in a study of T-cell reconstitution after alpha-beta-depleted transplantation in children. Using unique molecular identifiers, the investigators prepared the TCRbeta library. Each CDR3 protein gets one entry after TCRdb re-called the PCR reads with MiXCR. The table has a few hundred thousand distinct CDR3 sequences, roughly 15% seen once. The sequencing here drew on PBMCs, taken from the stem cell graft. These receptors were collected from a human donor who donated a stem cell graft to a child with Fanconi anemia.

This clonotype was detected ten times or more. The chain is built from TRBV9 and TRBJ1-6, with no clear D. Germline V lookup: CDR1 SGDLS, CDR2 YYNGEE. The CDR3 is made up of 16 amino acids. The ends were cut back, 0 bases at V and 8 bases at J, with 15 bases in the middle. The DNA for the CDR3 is TGTGCCAGCAGCGTAGGTGACGCGACGAGGGATTCACCCCTCCACTTT. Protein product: CASSVGDATRDSPLHF.

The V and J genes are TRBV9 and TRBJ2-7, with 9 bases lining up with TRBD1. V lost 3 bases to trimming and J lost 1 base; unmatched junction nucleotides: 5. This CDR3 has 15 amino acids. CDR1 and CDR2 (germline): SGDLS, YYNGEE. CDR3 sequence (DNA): TGTGCCAGCAGCGGTGACAGGGGGGGTTCCTACGAGCAGTACTTC. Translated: CASSGDRGGSYEQYF.

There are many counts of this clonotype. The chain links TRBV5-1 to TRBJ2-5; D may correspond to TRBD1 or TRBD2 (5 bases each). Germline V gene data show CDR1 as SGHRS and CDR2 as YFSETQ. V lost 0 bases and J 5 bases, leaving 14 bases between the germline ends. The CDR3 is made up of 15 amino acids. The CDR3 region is CASSLAGATRETQYF. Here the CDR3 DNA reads TGCGCCAGCAGCTTGGCCGGGGCCACCAGGGAGACCCAGTACTTC. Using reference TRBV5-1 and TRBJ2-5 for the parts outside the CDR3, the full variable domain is KAGVTQTPRYLIKTRGQQVTLSCSPISGHRSVSWYQQTPGQGLQFLFEYFSETQRNKGNFPGRFSGRQFSNSRSEMNVSTLELGDSALYLCASSLAGATRETQYFGPGTRLLVL.

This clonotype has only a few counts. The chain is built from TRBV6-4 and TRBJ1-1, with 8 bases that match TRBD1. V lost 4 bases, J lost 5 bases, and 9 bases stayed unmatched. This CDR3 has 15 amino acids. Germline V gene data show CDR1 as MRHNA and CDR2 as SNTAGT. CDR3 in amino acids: CASSGTDRAGTEAFF. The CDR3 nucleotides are TGTGCCAGCAGTGGCACGGACAGGGCAGGGACTGAAGCTTTCTTT.

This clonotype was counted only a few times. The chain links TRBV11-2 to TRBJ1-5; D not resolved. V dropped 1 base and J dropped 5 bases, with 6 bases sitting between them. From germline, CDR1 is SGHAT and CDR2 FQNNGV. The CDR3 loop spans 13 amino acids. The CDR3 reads CASSLGYDQPQHF. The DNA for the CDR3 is TGTGCCAGCAGCTTAGGTTACGATCAGCCCCAGCATTTT.

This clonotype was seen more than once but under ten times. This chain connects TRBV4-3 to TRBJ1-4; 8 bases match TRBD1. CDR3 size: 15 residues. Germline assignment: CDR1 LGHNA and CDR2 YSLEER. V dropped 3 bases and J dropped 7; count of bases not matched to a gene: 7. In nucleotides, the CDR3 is TGCGCCAGCAGCCACCGAGACAGGGGCGGTGAAAAACTGTTTTTT. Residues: CASSHRDRGGEKLFF.

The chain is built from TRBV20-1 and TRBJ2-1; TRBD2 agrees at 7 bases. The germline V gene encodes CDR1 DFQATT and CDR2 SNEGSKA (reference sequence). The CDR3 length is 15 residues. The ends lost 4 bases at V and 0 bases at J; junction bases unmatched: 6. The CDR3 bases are TGCAGTGCTAACTGGGGGGGAAGCTCCTACAATGAGCAGTTCTTC. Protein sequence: CSANWGGSSYNEQFF.

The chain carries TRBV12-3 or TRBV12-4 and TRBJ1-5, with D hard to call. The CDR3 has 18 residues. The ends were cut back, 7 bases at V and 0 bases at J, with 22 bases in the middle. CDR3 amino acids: CASTLWSGGLHSNQPQHF. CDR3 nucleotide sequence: TGTGCCAGCACCCTCTGGTCAGGAGGGCTCCATAGCAATCAGCCCCAGCATTTT.

CDR3 in amino acids: CASSQEFGTDYGYTF. The DNA for the CDR3 is TGTGCCAGCAGCCAAGAGTTCGGGACAGACTATGGCTACACCTTC. This chain uses TRBV4-2 with TRBJ1-2, with 7 nucleotides matching TRBD1. The CDR3 is 15 residues long. V lost 0 bases and J lost 3; bases outside the gene matches: 4. Germline lookup yields CDR1 LGHNA and CDR2 YNFKEQ.

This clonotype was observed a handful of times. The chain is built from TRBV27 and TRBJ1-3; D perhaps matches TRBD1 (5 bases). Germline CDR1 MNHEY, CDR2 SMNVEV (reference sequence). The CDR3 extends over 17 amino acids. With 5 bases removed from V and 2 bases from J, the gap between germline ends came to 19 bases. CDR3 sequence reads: CASSPVGHQTAGNTIYF. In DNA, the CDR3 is TGTGCCAGCAGTCCCGTCGGGCACCAGACAGCTGGAAACACCATATATTTT.

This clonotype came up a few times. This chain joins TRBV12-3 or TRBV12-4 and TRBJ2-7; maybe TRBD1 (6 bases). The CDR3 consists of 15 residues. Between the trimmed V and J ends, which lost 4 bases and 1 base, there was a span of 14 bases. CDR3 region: CASSSGQLESYEQYF. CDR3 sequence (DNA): TGTGCCAGCAGTTCTGGACAGCTTGAGTCCTACGAGCAGTACTTC.

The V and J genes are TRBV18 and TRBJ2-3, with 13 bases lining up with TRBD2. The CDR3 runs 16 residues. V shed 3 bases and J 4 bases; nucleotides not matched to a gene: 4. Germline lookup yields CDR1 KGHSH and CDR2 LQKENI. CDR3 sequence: CASSPTSGGASDTQYF. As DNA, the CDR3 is TGTGCCAGCTCACCTACTAGCGGGGGGGCCTCAGATACGCAGTATTTT.

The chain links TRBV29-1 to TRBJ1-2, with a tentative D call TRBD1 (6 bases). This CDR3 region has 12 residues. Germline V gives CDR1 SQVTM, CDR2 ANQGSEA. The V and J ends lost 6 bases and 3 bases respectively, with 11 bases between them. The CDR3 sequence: CSVETGYYGYTF. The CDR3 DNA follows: TGCAGCGTCGAGACAGGCTACTATGGCTACACCTTC.

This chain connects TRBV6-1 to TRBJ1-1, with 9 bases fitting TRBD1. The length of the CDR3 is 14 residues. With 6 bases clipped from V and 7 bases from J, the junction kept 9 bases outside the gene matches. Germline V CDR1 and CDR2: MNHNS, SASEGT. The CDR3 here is CASSHRGLEVEAFF. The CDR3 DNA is TGTGCCAGCAGCCACAGGGGGCTAGAGGTTGAAGCTTTCTTT.

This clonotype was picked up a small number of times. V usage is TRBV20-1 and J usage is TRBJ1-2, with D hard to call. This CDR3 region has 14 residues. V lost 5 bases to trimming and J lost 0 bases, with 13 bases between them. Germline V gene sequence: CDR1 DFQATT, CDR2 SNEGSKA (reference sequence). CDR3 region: CSAPSGPSNYGYTF. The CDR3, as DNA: TGCAGTGCTCCAAGCGGCCCTTCTAACTATGGCTACACCTTC.

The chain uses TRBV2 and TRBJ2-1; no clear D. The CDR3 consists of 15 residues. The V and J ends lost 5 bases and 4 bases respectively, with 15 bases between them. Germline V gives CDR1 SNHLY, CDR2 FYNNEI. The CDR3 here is CASSSDGNWYNEQFF. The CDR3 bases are TGTGCCAGCAGTTCGGACGGAAACTGGTACAATGAGCAGTTCTTC.

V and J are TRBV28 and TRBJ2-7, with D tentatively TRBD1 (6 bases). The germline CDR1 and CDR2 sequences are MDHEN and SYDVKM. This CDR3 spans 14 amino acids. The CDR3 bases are TGTGCCAGCAGGGGGGCAGGACAGACCTACAAGCAGTACGTC. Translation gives CASRGAGQTYKQYV.

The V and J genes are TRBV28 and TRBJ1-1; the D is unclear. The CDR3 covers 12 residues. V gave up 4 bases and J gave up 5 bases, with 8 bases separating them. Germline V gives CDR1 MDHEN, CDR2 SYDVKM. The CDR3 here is CASSSPMTEAFF. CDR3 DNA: TGTGCCAGCAGTTCACCCATGACTGAAGCTTTCTTT.

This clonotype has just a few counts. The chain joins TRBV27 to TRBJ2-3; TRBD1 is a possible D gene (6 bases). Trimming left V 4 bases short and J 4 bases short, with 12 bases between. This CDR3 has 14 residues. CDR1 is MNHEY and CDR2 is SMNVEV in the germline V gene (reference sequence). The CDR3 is CASSWGPNSDTQYF. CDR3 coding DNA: TGTGCCAGCAGTTGGGGGCCCAATTCAGATACGCAGTATTTT.

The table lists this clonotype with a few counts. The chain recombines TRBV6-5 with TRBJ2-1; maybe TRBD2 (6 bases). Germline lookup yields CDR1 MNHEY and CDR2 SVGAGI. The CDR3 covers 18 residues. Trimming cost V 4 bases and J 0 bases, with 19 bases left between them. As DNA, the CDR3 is TGTGCCAGCAGTTCCCGGACTACGGGGAGAAGCTCCTACAATGAGCAGTTCTTC. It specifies CASSSRTTGRSSYNEQFF.

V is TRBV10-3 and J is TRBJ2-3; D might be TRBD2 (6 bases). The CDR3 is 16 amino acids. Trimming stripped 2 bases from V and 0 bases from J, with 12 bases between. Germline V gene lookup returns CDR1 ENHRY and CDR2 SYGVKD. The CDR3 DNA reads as TGTGCCATCAGTGAGCGGGGGACCACTAGCACAGATACGCAGTATTTT. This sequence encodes CAISERGTTSTDTQYF.

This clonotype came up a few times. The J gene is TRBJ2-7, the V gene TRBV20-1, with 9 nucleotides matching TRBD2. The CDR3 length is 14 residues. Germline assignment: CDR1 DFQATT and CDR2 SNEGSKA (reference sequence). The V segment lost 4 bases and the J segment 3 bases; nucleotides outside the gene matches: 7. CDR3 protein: CSATGTSRRYEQYF. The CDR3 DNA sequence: TGCAGTGCTACCGGGACTAGCCGACGCTACGAGCAGTACTTC.

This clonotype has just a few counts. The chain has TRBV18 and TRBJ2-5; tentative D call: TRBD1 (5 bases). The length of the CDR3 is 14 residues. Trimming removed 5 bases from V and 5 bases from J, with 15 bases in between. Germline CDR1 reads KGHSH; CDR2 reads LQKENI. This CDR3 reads CASSSQAGDETQYF. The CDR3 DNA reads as TGTGCCAGCTCATCACAGGCCGGTGACGAGACCCAGTACTTC.

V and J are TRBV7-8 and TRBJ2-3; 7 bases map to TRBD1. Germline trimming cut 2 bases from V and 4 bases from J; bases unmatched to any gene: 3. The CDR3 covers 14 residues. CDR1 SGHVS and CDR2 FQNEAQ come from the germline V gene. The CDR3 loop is CASSLRQGADTQYF. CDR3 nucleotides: TGTGCCAGCAGCTTACGGCAGGGGGCAGATACGCAGTATTTT.

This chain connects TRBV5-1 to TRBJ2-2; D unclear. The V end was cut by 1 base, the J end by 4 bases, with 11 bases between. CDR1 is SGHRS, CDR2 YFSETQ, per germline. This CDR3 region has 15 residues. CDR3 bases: TGCGCCAGCAGCTTGAATACTAACCCCACCGGGGAGCTGTTTTTT. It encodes CASSLNTNPTGELFF.

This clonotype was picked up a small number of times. This chain's CDR3 is CASRVTGMNTEAFF. The DNA of the CDR3 is TGTGCCAGCAGGGTAACGGGGATGAACACTGAAGCTTTCTTT. V usage is TRBV12-3 or TRBV12-4 and J usage is TRBJ1-1; D remains unclear. V lost 6 bases and J lost 0, with 11 bases in between. The CDR3 totals 14 residues.

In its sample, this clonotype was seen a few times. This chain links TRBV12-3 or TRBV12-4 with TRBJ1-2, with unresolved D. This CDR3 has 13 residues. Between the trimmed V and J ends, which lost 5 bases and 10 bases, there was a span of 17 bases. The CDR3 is CASSPNTLRDYTF. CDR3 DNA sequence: TGTGCCAGCAGTCCCAACACCCTTCGGGACTACACCTTC.

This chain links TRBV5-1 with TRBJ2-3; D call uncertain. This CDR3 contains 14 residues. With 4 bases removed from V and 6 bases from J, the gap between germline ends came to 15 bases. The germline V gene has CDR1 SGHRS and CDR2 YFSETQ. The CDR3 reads CASSPGSSGDTQYF. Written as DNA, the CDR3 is TGCGCCAGCAGCCCAGGCTCCTCCGGGGATACGCAGTATTTT.

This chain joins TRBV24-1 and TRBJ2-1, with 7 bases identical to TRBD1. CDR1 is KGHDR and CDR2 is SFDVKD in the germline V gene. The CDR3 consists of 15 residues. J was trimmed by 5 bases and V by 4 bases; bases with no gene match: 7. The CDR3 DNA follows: TGTGCCACCAGTGACCCCCGACAGGGAGACAATGAGCAGTTCTTC. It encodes CATSDPRQGDNEQFF.